Below, one TCR beta chain is given with its context. Chemo-refractory metastatic non-small-cell lung cancer patients underwent focal radiation alongside CTLA-4 blockade with ipilimumab. This table comes from immunoSEQ multiplex PCR, and its TCRdb copy is limited to in-frame clones, with some not included. The table has about 70,000 clones, around 80% seen once. The source of the sample is a study of radiotherapy plus CTLA-4 blockade in lung cancer. This CDR3 spans 15 amino acids. Per the germline V gene, CDR1 is SGHAT and CDR2 is FQDESV (reference sequence). V dropped 1 base and J dropped 3 bases, with 13 bases sitting between them.

The TCR originated in a human donor with non-small cell lung cancer who had a complete response to radiotherapy plus ipilimumab. This rearrangement joins TRBV11-1 to TRBJ2-7; TRBD1 might be the D (5 bases). Here the sequenced sample was peripheral blood, taken from a patient treated with radiotherapy plus ipilimumab. CDR3 protein: CASSLEGQGLYEQYF. Here the CDR3 DNA reads TGTGCCAGCAGCTTAGAGGGTCAGGGCCTCTACGAGCAGTACTTC.